This T cell receptor beta chain was found in a study of T cells in Graves' hyperthyroidism and ophthalmopathy. Study outcomes and limitations: Ophthalmopathy was model-predicted a median about 7.1 months pre-onset. Blood also contained most expanded thyroid clonotypes above 0.001. Stable hyperthyroidism was told apart from ophthalmopathy by a model built on 13 V-J features.

About this clonotype itself: Its antigen remains unidentified.

Germline trimming cut 2 bases from V and 5 bases from J; bases unmatched to any gene: 2. The CDR3 extends over 14 amino acids. Per germline, CDR1 KGHDR and CDR2 SFDVKD. TCR beta CDR3 regions were amplified from RNA. Primed by the HTBI set, a first-round RT-PCR was run on the TCR CDR3. Each CDR3 protein is one row after TCRdb ran MiXCR on the multiplex PCR reads. The repertoire consists of more than 550,000 distinct CDR3 sequences, with over 40% occurring once and the leading ten covering less than 9%. Criteria for exclusion of patients were uncontrolled infection, other autoimmune disease, pregnancy or lactation.

Input material: peripheral blood or thyroid tissue (not recorded which). This sequence joins TRBV24-1 and TRBJ1-1; 9 bases fit TRBD1. This TCR came from an adult man with Graves' disease, either hyperthyroidism or ophthalmopathy (not recorded which). The CDR3 protein is CATSDSGTGTEAFF. In DNA form, the CDR3 reads TGTGCCACCAGTGATTCCGGGACAGGGACTGAAGCTTTCTTT.